This T cell receptor beta chain was identified during a study of blood T cell repertoires in COVID-19. Across the study: The samples span acute and convalescent COVID-19 from the United States, Italy and Spain. Sources were T cells, B-cell-depleted T cells, or PBMCs; the material itself was cDNA or gDNA.

V lost 11 bases and J lost 1; bases outside the gene matches: 9. The CDR3 sequence is 14 residues long. CDR1 and CDR2 from the germline V gene are MNHEY and SVGAGI. Profiled with immunoSEQ multiplex PCR; TCRdb holds only in-frame clones, not every one. The table has roughly 50,000 clones, roughly nine tenths seen once. This sequence was found in a man in his fifties with acute or convalescent COVID-19. The sample was peripheral blood. The rearrangement uses TRBV6-5 and TRBJ2-7; TRBD2 matches 9 bases. The CDR3 DNA reads as TGTGCCGTGCAGGTGACTAGCGGATCCTACGAGCAGTACTTC. It is translated as CAVQVTSGSYEQYF.